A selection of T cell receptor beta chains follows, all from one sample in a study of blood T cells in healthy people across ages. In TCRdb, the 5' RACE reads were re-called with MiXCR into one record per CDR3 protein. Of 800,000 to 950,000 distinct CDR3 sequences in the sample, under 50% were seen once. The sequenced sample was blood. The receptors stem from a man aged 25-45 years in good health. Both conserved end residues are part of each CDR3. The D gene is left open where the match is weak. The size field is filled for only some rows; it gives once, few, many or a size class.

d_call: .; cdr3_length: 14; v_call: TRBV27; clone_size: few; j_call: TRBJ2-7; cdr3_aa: CASSSPALSYKQYF; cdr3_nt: TGTGCCAGCAGTTCGCCCGCCCTCTCCTACAAGCAGTACTTC
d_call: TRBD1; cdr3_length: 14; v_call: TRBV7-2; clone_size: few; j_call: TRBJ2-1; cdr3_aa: CASSLDRGYNEQFF; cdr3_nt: TGTGCCAGCAGCTTGGACAGGGGGTACAATGAGCAGTTCTTC
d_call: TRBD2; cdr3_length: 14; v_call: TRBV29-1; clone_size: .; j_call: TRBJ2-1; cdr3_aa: CSVGLASGRAEQFF; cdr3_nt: TGCAGCGTTGGTTTGGCTAGCGGGAGGGCTGAGCAGTTCTTC
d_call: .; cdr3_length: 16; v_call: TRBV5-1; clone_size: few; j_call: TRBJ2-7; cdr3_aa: CASSSPNTPSSYEQYF; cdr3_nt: TGCGCCAGCAGCTCACCTAACACACCAAGCTCCTACGAGCAGTACTTC
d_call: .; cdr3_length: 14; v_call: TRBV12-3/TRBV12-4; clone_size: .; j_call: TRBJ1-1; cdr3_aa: CASSLNTGDTEAFF; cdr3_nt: TGTGCCAGCAGTTTAAATACAGGCGACACTGAAGCTTTCTTT
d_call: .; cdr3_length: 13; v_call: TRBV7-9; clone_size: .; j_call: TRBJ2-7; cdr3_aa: CASGGYSYNEQYF; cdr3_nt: TGTGCCAGCGGCGGGTACTCCTACAATGAGCAGTACTTC
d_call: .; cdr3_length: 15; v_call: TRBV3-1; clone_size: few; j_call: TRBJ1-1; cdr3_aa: CASSQGPGLNTEAFF; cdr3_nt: TGTGCCAGCAGCCAAGGTCCGGGTCTGAACACTGAAGCTTTCTTT
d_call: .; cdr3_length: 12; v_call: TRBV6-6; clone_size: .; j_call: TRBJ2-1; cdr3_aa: CASSSPRNEQFF; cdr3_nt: TGTGCCAGCAGTTCTCCCCGAAATGAGCAGTTCTTC
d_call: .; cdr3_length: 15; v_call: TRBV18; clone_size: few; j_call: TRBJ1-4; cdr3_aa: CASSPGTAVYEKLFF; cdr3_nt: TGTGCCAGCTCACCAGGGACTGCAGTATACGAAAAACTGTTTTTT
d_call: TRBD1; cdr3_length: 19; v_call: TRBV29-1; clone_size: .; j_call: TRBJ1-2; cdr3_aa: CSFQGHRGDPAAARYGYTF; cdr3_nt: TGCAGCTTCCAAGGGCACAGGGGCGACCCTGCGGCAGCTCGCTATGGCTACACCTTC
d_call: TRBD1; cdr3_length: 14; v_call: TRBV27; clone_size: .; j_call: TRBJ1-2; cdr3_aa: CASSLDRGLDGYTF; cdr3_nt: TGTGCCAGCAGCCTCGACAGGGGGCTAGATGGCTACACCTTC
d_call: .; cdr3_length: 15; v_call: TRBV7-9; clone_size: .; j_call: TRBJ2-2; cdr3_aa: CASSAPRENTGELFF; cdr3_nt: TGTGCCAGCAGCGCCCCCCGGGAGAACACCGGGGAGCTGTTTTTT
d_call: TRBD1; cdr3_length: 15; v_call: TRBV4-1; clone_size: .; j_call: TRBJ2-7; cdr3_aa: CASSHSPGTVVEQYF; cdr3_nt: TGCGCCAGCAGCCACAGTCCCGGGACAGTTGTCGAGCAGTACTTC
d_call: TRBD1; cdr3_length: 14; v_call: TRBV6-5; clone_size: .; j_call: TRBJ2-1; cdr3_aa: CASSGRRQGNEQFF; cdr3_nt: TGTGCCAGCAGTGGTCGGCGACAGGGCAATGAGCAGTTCTTC
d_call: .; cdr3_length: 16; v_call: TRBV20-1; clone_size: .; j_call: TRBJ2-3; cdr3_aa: CSARPSISFSTDTQYF; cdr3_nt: TGCAGTGCTAGACCTTCGATTTCATTTAGCACAGATACGCAGTATTTT